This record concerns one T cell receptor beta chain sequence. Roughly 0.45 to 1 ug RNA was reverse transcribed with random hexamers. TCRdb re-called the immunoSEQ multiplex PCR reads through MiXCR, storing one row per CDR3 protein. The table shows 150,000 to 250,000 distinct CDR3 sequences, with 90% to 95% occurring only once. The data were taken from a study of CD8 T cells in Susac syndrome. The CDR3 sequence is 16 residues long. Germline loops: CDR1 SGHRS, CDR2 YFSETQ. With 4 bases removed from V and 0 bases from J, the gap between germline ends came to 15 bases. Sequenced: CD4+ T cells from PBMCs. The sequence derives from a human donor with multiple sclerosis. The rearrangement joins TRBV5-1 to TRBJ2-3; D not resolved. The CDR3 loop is CASSPQVGISTDTQYF. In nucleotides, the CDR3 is TGCGCCAGCAGCCCTCAGGTGGGCATAAGCACAGATACGCAGTATTTT.